A single count supports the clone carrying this T cell receptor (beta chain). What it binds is unknown. Donors were nominally healthy when sampled, though unrecorded immune exposures were likely. This entry belongs to a study of cytomegalovirus exposure and HLA in healthy donors. Study-level background: Roughly 80 million unique TCRs from HLA-typed donors were held in an early data release.

Findings and caveats of the study: What a later analysis reportedly showed was that an Asian-associated ancestry cluster had fewer N-insertions than the approximately 670-donor mean. Earlier analysis yielded a pattern in which most TCR beta V segments were productive about 87% or about 30% of the time.

The study ran its PCR with 60 Vbeta and 13 Jbeta primers. TCRdb's copy holds only in-frame clones and misses some; the assay was immunoSEQ multiplex PCR. The sample shows roughly 130,000 clones, 66% of them seen only once. The sequenced material came from PBMCs. The sequence derives from a man between 18 and 35 years old in good health and CMV-seronegative.

The CDR3 here is CASRHRTGTETQYF. In DNA, the CDR3 is TGTGCCAGCAGACATCGAACAGGGACGGAGACCCAGTACTTC. The chain uses TRBV7-6 and TRBJ2-5; weak D call: TRBD1 (6 bases). V was cut by 6 bases and J by 5 bases, with 16 bases left in between. Germline CDR1 is SGHVS and CDR2 is FNYEAQ. The CDR3 has 14 amino acids.